Only a few counts were recorded for the clone carrying this T cell receptor (beta chain). What it recognizes is unknown. The CDR3 extends over 13 amino acids. The germline V gene encodes CDR1 MNHNY and CDR2 SVGAGI (reference sequence). Trimming stripped 6 bases from V and 6 bases from J, with 14 bases between. The data were obtained in a study of vaccination effects on CD4 cells after COVID-19. Data came from immunoSEQ multiplex PCR; TCRdb stores just in-frame clones and leaves some out. The sample has some 59,000 clones, roughly 76% seen once. General study points: Recruitment yielded few convalescent patients, and the study had no early post-infection timepoints.

Ahead of sequencing, the ViraFEST assay grew antigen-specific CD4+ T cells using viral peptide pools. Culture proceeded for more than nine days, and CD4+ T cells were then isolated. Nucleocapsid antibodies stayed negative before and after vaccination, showing no earlier SARS-CoV-2 infection. Wells of around 2.2 million PBMC each were grown with roughly 10 IU/ml IL-2 and 9 to 10 ug/ml peptides. The V and J genes are TRBV6-6 and TRBJ1-2, with D perhaps TRBD1 (6 bases). This sequence was found in a human donor who received a COVID-19 vaccine. Sequenced here: CD4+ T cells from PBMCs cultured with HCoV-229E spike peptides, sampled before COVID-19 vaccination. The CDR3 region is CASSTTGPDGYTF. The CDR3 DNA reads TGTGCCAGCAGCACTACAGGGCCCGATGGCTACACCTTC.